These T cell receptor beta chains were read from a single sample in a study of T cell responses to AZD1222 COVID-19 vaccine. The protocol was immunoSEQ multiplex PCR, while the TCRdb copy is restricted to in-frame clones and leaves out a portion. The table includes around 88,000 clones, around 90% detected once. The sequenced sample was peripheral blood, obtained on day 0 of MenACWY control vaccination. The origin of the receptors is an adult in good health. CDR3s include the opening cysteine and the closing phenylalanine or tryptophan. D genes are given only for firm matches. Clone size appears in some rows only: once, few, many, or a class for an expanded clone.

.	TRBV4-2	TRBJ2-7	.	CASSPASDSFYEQYF	TGTGCCAGCAGCCCCGCCTCGGACAGCTTTTACGAGCAGTACTTC
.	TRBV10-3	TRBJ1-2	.	CAISPGRGSNYGYTF	TGTGCCATCAGCCCGGGGCGGGGCTCCAACTATGGCTACACCTTC
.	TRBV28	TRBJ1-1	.	CASTKAQGRRNTEAFF	TGTGCCAGCACCAAAGCCCAGGGAAGGAGGAACACTGAAGCTTTCTTT
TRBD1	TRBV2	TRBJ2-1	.	CASSGTGRDNEQFF	TGTGCCAGCAGCGGGACAGGGCGAGACAATGAGCAGTTCTTC
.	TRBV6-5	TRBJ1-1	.	CASSYGDYMNTEAFF	TGTGCCAGCAGTTACGGGGACTACATGAACACTGAAGCTTTCTTT
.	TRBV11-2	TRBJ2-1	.	CASSLMGFNEQFF	TGTGCCAGCAGCTTGATGGGTTTCAATGAGCAGTTCTTC
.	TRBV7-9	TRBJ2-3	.	CASSLAGNTQYF	TGTGCCAGCAGCTTAGCGGGGAATACGCAGTATTTT
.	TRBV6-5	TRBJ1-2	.	CASSYTGIGYGYTF	TGTGCCAGCAGTTACACAGGGATTGGCTATGGCTACACCTTC
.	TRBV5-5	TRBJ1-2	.	CASSLETARHGYTF	TGTGCCAGCAGCTTGGAGACTGCTCGTCATGGCTACACCTTC
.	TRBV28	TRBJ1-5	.	CASSTPSGGNSNQPQHF	TGTGCCAGCAGTACCCCCTCGGGGGGAAATAGCAATCAGCCCCAGCATTTT
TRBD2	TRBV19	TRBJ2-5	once	CASSRTSGEQETQYF	TGTGCCAGTAGTAGGACTAGCGGGGAACAAGAGACCCAGTACTTC
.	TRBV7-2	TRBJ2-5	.	CATGQNQETQYF	TGTGCCACCGGACAGAACCAAGAGACCCAGTACTTC
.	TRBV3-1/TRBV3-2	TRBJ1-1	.	CASSQTANTEAFF	TGTGCCAGCAGCCAGACAGCGAACACTGAAGCTTTCTTT
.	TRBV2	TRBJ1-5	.	CASSESGGGNQPQHF	TGTGCCAGCAGTGAAAGTGGGGGGGGAAATCAGCCCCAGCATTTT
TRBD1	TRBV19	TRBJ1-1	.	CASRDRGNTEAFF	TGTGCCAGTAGGGACAGGGGGAACACTGAAGCTTTCTTT
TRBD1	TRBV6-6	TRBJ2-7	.	CASSYGTGGSYEQYF	TGTGCCAGCAGTTACGGGACAGGGGGCTCCTACGAGCAGTACTTC
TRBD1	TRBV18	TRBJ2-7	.	CASSLGTASSYEQYF	TGTGCCAGCTCACTCGGGACAGCGAGCTCCTACGAGCAGTACTTC
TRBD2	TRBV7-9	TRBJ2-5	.	CASNILAGVSETQYF	TGTGCCAGCAACATTCTAGCGGGGGTTTCTGAGACCCAGTACTTC
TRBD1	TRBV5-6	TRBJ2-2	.	CASSLAGGGGELFF	TGTGCCAGCAGCTTGGCAGGGGGCGGCGGGGAGCTGTTTTTT
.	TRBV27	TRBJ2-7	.	CASRRKPGGSSYEQYF	TGTGCCAGCAGACGAAAACCAGGGGGGTCCTCGTACGAGCAGTACTTC
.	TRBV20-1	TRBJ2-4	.	CSAVTGNIQYF	TGCAGTGCTGTGACTGGAAACATTCAGTACTTC
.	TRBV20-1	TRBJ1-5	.	CSASIGTNQPQHF	TGCAGTGCTAGTATAGGGACGAATCAGCCCCAGCATTTT
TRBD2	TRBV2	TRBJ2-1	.	CASKSRDYSYNEQFF	TGTGCCAGCAAATCCCGGGACTACTCCTACAATGAGCAGTTCTTC
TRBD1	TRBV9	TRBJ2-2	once	CASSVLPTGLYTGELFF	TGTGCCAGCAGCGTCCTCCCGACAGGGCTATACACCGGGGAGCTGTTTTTT
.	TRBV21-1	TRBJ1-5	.	CASDPPQPQHF	TGTGCCAGCGACCCCCCTCAGCCCCAGCATTTT
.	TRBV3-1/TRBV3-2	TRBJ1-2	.	CASSHVESGKRNGYTF	TGTGCCAGCAGCCATGTGGAGTCTGGCAAGCGGAATGGCTACACCTTC